The 5 T cell receptor beta chains below all came from one sample that was sequenced in a study of blood T cell repertoires in COVID-19. Here immunoSEQ multiplex PCR was the method, and the copy in TCRdb shows in-frame clones only, minus some. The profile shows about 260,000 clones, around 90% of them singletons. Sequencing input: PBMCs or T cells enriched from blood (not recorded which). The receptors here all came from a woman aged 25 to 39 with acute COVID-19.

This clone was detected once. V usage is TRBV27 and J usage is TRBJ1-5; TRBD1 agrees at 9 bases. This CDR3 contains 13 residues. The germline gives CDR1 MNHEY, CDR2 SMNVEV (reference sequence). V was pared by 7 bases and J by 7 bases, with 5 bases of the junction left unmatched. The DNA for the CDR3 is TGTGCCAGCATGAACAGGGGGCTACAGCCCCAGCATTTT. Translated: CASMNRGLQPQHF.

The CDR3 is CASSQDSTANYGYTF. CDR3 sequence (DNA): TGCGCCAGCAGCCAAGATTCGACAGCTAACTATGGCTACACCTTC. J is TRBJ1-2 and V is TRBV4-1; tentative D call: TRBD1 (5 bases). Germline CDR1 is MGHRA and CDR2 is YSYEKL. Between the trimmed V and J ends, which lost 0 bases and 0 bases, there was a span of 8 bases. The CDR3 has 15 amino acids.

The sample holds one count of this clone. The J gene is TRBJ2-7, the V gene TRBV5-1; TRBD1 aligns across 9 bases. The germline CDR1 and CDR2 sequences are SGHRS and YFSETQ. V was pared by 2 bases and J by 2 bases, with 5 bases of the junction left unmatched. The CDR3 spans 15 residues. In DNA, the CDR3 is TGCGCCAGCAGCTTAATACAGGGGGCGGCCTACGAGCAGTACTTC. Its translation: CASSLIQGAAYEQYF.

The V gene is TRBV11-3, the J gene TRBJ2-7; 11 nucleotides match TRBD1. In germline, CDR1 is SGHNT, CDR2 YENEEA. Losses at the gene ends were 5 bases for V and 7 bases for J; bases not matched to a gene: 13. The CDR3 has 16 amino acids. The chain's CDR3 is CASSASGTGGGGEQYF. The CDR3 region has the DNA TGTGCCAGCAGCGCCTCCGGGACAGGGGGTGGGGGAGAGCAGTACTTC.

The chain is built from TRBV4-2 and TRBJ1-2, with D possibly TRBD1 on 5 matching bases. Germline V CDR1 and CDR2: LGHNA, YNFKEQ. The V end lost 0 bases, the J end lost 3 bases, and 14 bases lay between the germline ends. The CDR3 runs 16 residues. For the CDR3, the DNA is TGTGCCAGCAGCCAAGAAAGCCGGCAGGGCCACTATGGCTACACCTTC. Its protein product is CASSQESRQGHYGYTF.